The clone carrying this T cell receptor beta chain was recorded a few times. Its antigen is not identified. There are 18 residues in the CDR3. With V trimmed by 5 bases and J by 0 bases, 7 bases remained unmatched. Germline V gene lookup returns CDR1 SGHVS and CDR2 FQNEAQ. This specimen belongs to a study of early T cells in non-severe SARS-CoV-2 infection. Notes on the study in general: VDJdb-based matching was biased toward anti-spike CD8 responses and missed private and CD4 specificities.

MiXCR, run by TCRdb on the 5' RACE reads, gives a single entry per CDR3 protein. The top ten clones hold about 12% of a sample with 70,000 to 90,000 distinct CDR3 sequences, about 16% of them seen once. The chain combines TRBV7-8 with TRBJ2-3; 14 positions match TRBD2. This sequence originates from an adult who was a healthcare worker with PCR-confirmed SARS-CoV-2 infection or an uninfected control (not recorded which). The sample was whole blood. Here the CDR3 reads CASSPRTSGGWSTDTQYF. The CDR3 DNA reads as TGTGCCAGCAGCCCGCGGACTAGCGGGGGGTGGAGCACAGATACGCAGTATTTT. The entire variable domain, with the rest obtained from reference TRBV7-8 and TRBJ2-3, is as follows: GAGVSQSPRYKVAKRGQDVALRCDPISGHVSLFWYQQALGQGPEFLTYFQNEAQLDKSGLPSDRFFAERPEGSVSTLKIQRTQQEDSAVYLCASSPRTSGGWSTDTQYFGPGTRLTVL.